The entry below gives a single T cell receptor (beta chain) sequence along with its context. The sample has other DNA sequences that encode this CDR3 too. The data are from a study of blood T cell repertoires in COVID-19. Study processing details: Estimation of nucleated cell counts relied on the amplification of reference gene primers. The repertoire was sequenced with immunoSEQ multiplex PCR; TCRdb's copy has only in-frame clones and lacks some. V and J calls and clone size follow that table, whereas D and trimming were derived from the DNA. The sample has about 54,000 clones; around 84% are singletons. Germline V lookup: CDR1 MGHRA, CDR2 YSYEKL. The CDR3 has 13 amino acids. V lost 5 bases to trimming and J lost 2 bases, with 9 bases between them.

Sequenced sample: peripheral blood. This chain connects TRBV4-1 to TRBJ1-2; tentatively, D is TRBD1 (5 bases). The clonotype originates from a man between 45 and 60 years old with acute or convalescent COVID-19. The CDR3 DNA is TGCGCCAGCAGCTTCCAGGGAAACTATGGCTACACCTTC. Its protein is CASSFQGNYGYTF.